This T cell receptor beta chain was recovered during a study of T cells and Merkel cell carcinoma outcomes. Study-wide results and caveats: Reportedly, T-cell repertoire with density predicts Merkel cell carcinoma outcomes.

Sequencing was performed with immunoSEQ multiplex PCR; in TCRdb, only in-frame clones are kept and a portion is missing. The repertoire consists of approximately 6,400 clones, with more than 70% occurring once and the leading ten covering roughly 13%. In the case of this clone: As yet, its antigen is unknown.

Sequencing input: tumor tissue from Merkel cell carcinoma. The TCR originated in a human donor with Merkel cell carcinoma. Some clones in this sample may be carry-over from other donors' samples.

CDR3 in DNA: TGTGCCAGCAGCTTTAACCAGGTACCGAATCAGCCCCAGCATTTT. Translated, it gives CASSFNQVPNQPQHF. The chain employs TRBV7-2 and TRBJ1-5; D is unclear. The CDR3 is 15 amino acids. Germline CDR1 and CDR2: SGHTA and FQGNSA. The V end lost 3 bases, the J end lost 4 bases, and 13 bases lay between the germline ends. The variable domain in full, completed from reference TRBV7-2 and TRBJ1-5, reads GAGVSQSPSNKVTEKGKDVELRCDPISGHTALYWYRQSLGQGLEFLIYFQGNSAPDKSGLPSDRFSAERTGGSVSTLTIQRTQQEDSAVYLCASSFNQVPNQPQHFGDGTRLSIL.